What follows are 25 T cell receptor beta chains derived from one specimen sequenced in a study of cytomegalovirus exposure and HLA in healthy donors. 13 Jbeta primers and 60 Vbeta primers were used for the PCR. The data were produced by immunoSEQ multiplex PCR, yet TCRdb's version contains in-frame clones alone and is incomplete. The sample consists of 95,000 to 150,000 clones, over 60% of them appearing once. Sequencing was done on a sample of PBMCs. The receptors come from a middle-aged woman in good health and CMV-seropositive.

This clone occurred once. The junction shows a germline mismatch at one end, possibly a read error. The rearrangement links TRBV7-9 to TRBJ1-1; the D gene is possibly TRBD1 (6 bases). Germline CDR1 and CDR2: SEHNR and FQNEAQ (reference sequence). There are 15 residues in the CDR3. Written as DNA, the CDR3 is TGTTCCAGCAGCTCGCCCACACAGGGAAGGACTGAAGCTTTCTTT. As protein: CSSSSPTQGRTEAFF.

There are a few counts of this clone. The gene calls are TRBV12-5 and TRBJ1-1; D is perhaps TRBD1 (6 bases). V lost 4 bases and J lost 11, with 14 bases in between. The CDR3 contains 12 residues. The germline CDR1 and CDR2 sequences are LGHNT and FRNRAP. The CDR3 DNA is TGTGCTAGTGGTTCACAGGGAAGTTTGGCTTTCTTT. It translates to CASGSQGSLAFF. Full variable domain (outside the CDR3, taken from reference TRBV12-5 and TRBJ1-1): DARVTQTPRHKVTEMGQEVTMRCQPILGHNTVFWYRQTMMQGLELLAYFRNRAPLDDSGMPKDRFSAEMPDATLATLKIQPSEPRDSAVYFCASGSQGSLAFFGQGTRLTVV.

CDR3 in DNA: TGTGCCAGCAGCCTTCCGGGACAGGGCTACGAGCAGTACTTC. It codes for CASSLPGQGYEQYF. The V and J genes are TRBV27 and TRBJ2-7; 9 positions match TRBD1. Germline trimming cut 6 bases from V and 3 bases from J; bases unmatched to any gene: 6. Per germline, CDR1 MNHEY and CDR2 SMNVEV (reference sequence). CDR3 length: 14 residues.

This chain uses TRBV5-1 with TRBJ2-3; 10 bases match TRBD2. CDR3 size: 16 residues. The germline V gene encodes CDR1 SGHRS and CDR2 YFSETQ. J was trimmed by 5 bases and V by 0 bases; bases with no gene match: 6. In DNA, the CDR3 is TGCGCCAGCAGCTTGGTTCCTAGCGGGGGAAAAGATACGCAGTATTTT. This encodes CASSLVPSGGKDTQYF.

This clone was counted at least ten times. V gene TRBV28 combines with J gene TRBJ2-7; 9 bases are shared with TRBD2. The trim removed 3 bases at V and 3 bases at J, leaving 12 bases unmatched. Germline CDR1 is MDHEN and CDR2 is SYDVKM. The CDR3 covers 17 residues. The CDR3 DNA follows: TGTGCCAGCAGTTTCCGGCTAGCGGGATGGTCTATCTACGAGCAGTACTTC. Its translation is CASSFRLAGWSIYEQYF.

The V call is TRBV2, the J call TRBJ2-7, with D possibly TRBD2 on 6 matching bases. CDR1 SNHLY and CDR2 FYNNEI come from the germline V gene. This CDR3 has 12 amino acids. Trimming removed 8 bases from V and 2 bases from J, with 10 bases in between. The CDR3 DNA sequence: TGTGCCAGCTCCCGGGGGACCTACGAGCAGTACTTC. Translating gives CASSRGTYEQYF.

This clone was recorded once. This chain uses TRBV18 with TRBJ2-7; D remains ambiguous. The CDR3 contains 14 residues. CDR1 is KGHSH, CDR2 LQKENI, per germline. The V and J ends lost 2 bases and 1 base respectively, with 9 bases between them. This CDR3 reads CASSPSTDSYEQYF. The DNA for the CDR3 is TGTGCCAGCTCACCAAGCACAGATTCCTACGAGCAGTACTTC.

The chain couples TRBV27 to TRBJ2-6; D may be TRBD2 (5 bases). V was shortened by 3 bases and J by 3 bases, with 6 bases between the two germline ends. Germline lookup yields CDR1 MNHEY and CDR2 SMNVEV (reference sequence). The CDR3 length is 14 residues. This chain's CDR3 is CASSFGDGANVLTF. DNA for the CDR3: TGTGCCAGCAGTTTCGGGGATGGGGCCAACGTCCTGACTTTC.

V and J are TRBV5-1 and TRBJ2-5; 8 nucleotides match TRBD1. The CDR3 consists of 15 residues. V trimming: 0 bases; J trimming: 2 bases; junction bases outside the gene matches: 3. Germline V CDR1 and CDR2: SGHRS, YFSETQ. The CDR3 sequence is CASSLGQGIQETQYF. DNA for the CDR3: TGCGCCAGCAGCTTGGGACAGGGGATACAAGAGACCCAGTACTTC.

This chain uses TRBV19 with TRBJ1-5; D remains ambiguous. Trimming cost V 4 bases and J 0 bases, with 28 bases left between them. CDR1 is LNHDA and CDR2 is SQIVND in the germline V gene (reference sequence). The length of the CDR3 is 21 residues. The CDR3 region is CASSTCSPLNHTINSNQPQHF. The CDR3 bases are TGTGCCAGTAGTACCTGTAGCCCCCTCAATCACACGATCAATAGCAATCAGCCCCAGCATTTT.

The chain employs TRBV30 and TRBJ2-1; 12 positions agree with TRBD2. The V and J ends lost 3 bases and 4 bases, in that order; junction bases with no gene match: 7. The CDR3 has 16 amino acids. The V gene's germline CDR1 is GTSNPN and CDR2 SVGIG (reference sequence). In DNA form, the CDR3 reads TGTGCCTGGAGCGGGGCTAGCGGGGGGGGGTACAATGAGCAGTTCTTC. Translating it yields CAWSGASGGGYNEQFF.

This sequence joins TRBV19 and TRBJ1-1, with 11 bases lining up with TRBD1. Germline CDR1 LNHDA, CDR2 SQIVND (reference sequence). Trimming removed 1 base from V and 4 bases from J; junction bases left unmatched: 5. The CDR3 spans 16 residues. For the CDR3, the DNA is TGTGCCAGTAGTATAGTCTGGACAGGGGGCTTCACTGAAGCTTTCTTT. Translating it yields CASSIVWTGGFTEAFF.

V and J are TRBV9 and TRBJ1-1; 7 bases align to TRBD1. In germline, CDR1 is SGDLS, CDR2 YYNGEE. The J segment lost 6 bases and the V segment lost 3 bases, leaving 5 bases of the junction unmatched. The CDR3 is made up of 13 amino acids. The CDR3 sequence is CASSAGGFAEAFF. In nucleotides, the CDR3 is TGTGCCAGCAGCGCAGGGGGATTCGCTGAAGCTTTCTTT.

The chain combines TRBV7-6 with TRBJ2-1, with 11 positions matching TRBD1. Germline-derived CDR1 and CDR2 are SGHVS and FNYEAQ. The trim removed 5 bases at V and 7 bases at J, leaving 4 bases unmatched. The CDR3 is 14 residues long. CDR3 DNA sequence: TGTGCCAGCAGCCTCGGACAGGGGGCGAATGAGCAGTTCTTC. This translates into CASSLGQGANEQFF.

The chain carries TRBV27 and TRBJ2-7, with 8 bases fitting TRBD1. V lost 4 bases and J lost 4; bases outside the gene matches: 9. The V gene's germline CDR1 is MNHEY and CDR2 SMNVEV (reference sequence). CDR3 size: 15 residues. In DNA, the CDR3 is TGTGCCAGCAGTTCAGGGGGCGTAGACGCGTACGAGCAGTACTTC. Translated: CASSSGGVDAYEQYF.

The chain joins TRBV5-1 to TRBJ1-1, with D hard to call. V lost 5 bases to trimming and J lost 1 base, with 12 bases between them. The CDR3 runs to 14 residues. The germline CDR1 and CDR2 sequences are SGHRS and YFSETQ. CDR3 sequence (DNA): TGCGCCAGCAGTCCTCAGTCGTCGAACACTGAAGCTTTCTTT. Encoded protein: CASSPQSSNTEAFF.

This clone was seen a few times. V usage is TRBV6-5 and J usage is TRBJ2-3; D possibly corresponds to TRBD2 (6 bases). The CDR3 consists of 14 residues. Per the germline V gene, CDR1 is MNHEY and CDR2 is SVGAGI. Trimming left V 0 bases short and J 3 bases short, with 7 bases between. The CDR3 reads CASSYSEGTDTQYF. CDR3 DNA sequence: TGTGCCAGCAGTTACTCGGAGGGAACAGATACGCAGTATTTT.

The chain combines TRBV19 with TRBJ1-1; 9 bases align to TRBD1. Germline CDR1 is LNHDA and CDR2 is SQIVND (reference sequence). The CDR3 is 15 residues long. V was clipped by 5 bases and J by 0 bases; unmatched bases: 4. The CDR3 reads CASSGQGMVNTEAFF. CDR3 in DNA: TGTGCCAGTAGTGGACAGGGGATGGTGAACACTGAAGCTTTCTTT.

In this sample, this clone turned up a few times. The rearrangement uses TRBV5-6 and TRBJ2-7; 9 bases are a match to TRBD2. V was pared by 2 bases and J by 6 bases, with 9 bases of the junction left unmatched. The CDR3 loop spans 15 amino acids. Germline V gene data show CDR1 as SGHDT and CDR2 as YYEEEE. The CDR3 protein is CASSLFAGGAVEQYF. The CDR3 DNA sequence: TGTGCCAGCAGCTTATTCGCGGGGGGGGCGGTCGAGCAGTACTTC.

V and J are TRBV15 and TRBJ1-1, with 9 bases that match TRBD1. Trimming removed 3 bases from V and 5 bases from J; junction bases left unmatched: 7. In germline, CDR1 is LNHNV, CDR2 YYDKDF (reference sequence). This CDR3 contains 15 residues. CDR3 loop: CATSRGQGLRTEAFF. The CDR3 bases are TGTGCCACCAGCAGGGGACAGGGACTTAGAACTGAAGCTTTCTTT.

The V and J genes are TRBV27 and TRBJ1-2; D gene unclear. There are 14 residues in the CDR3. The V end was cut by 3 bases, the J end by 8 bases, with 16 bases between. The germline V gene has CDR1 MNHEY and CDR2 SMNVEV (reference sequence). The chain's CDR3 is CASSFSPTTGGYTF. In DNA form, the CDR3 reads TGTGCCAGCAGTTTTAGTCCTACCACGGGAGGCTACACCTTC.

The V gene is TRBV29-1, the J gene TRBJ1-1; D is perhaps TRBD1 (6 bases). Looked up from germline, CDR1 is SQVTM and CDR2 is ANQGSEA. The CDR3 has 13 amino acids. The ends were cut back, 6 bases at V and 4 bases at J, with 15 bases in the middle. The CDR3: CSVREGQLTEAFF. Here the CDR3 DNA reads TGCAGCGTCCGGGAAGGACAGCTCACTGAAGCTTTCTTT.

This clone is medium-sized (0.01 to 0.1%) in the sample. The gene calls are TRBV7-8 and TRBJ2-6; 8 nucleotides line up with TRBD1. The CDR3 runs to 17 residues. Per the germline V gene, CDR1 is SGHVS and CDR2 is FQNEAQ. V lost 0 bases, J lost 4 bases, and 5 bases stayed unmatched. The CDR3 protein is CASSLALDRAGANVLTF. As DNA, the CDR3 is TGTGCCAGCAGCTTAGCATTGGACAGGGCGGGGGCCAACGTCCTGACTTTC.

V is TRBV9 and J is TRBJ1-2; 8 positions match TRBD1. The CDR3 consists of 15 residues. Germline V gene lookup returns CDR1 SGDLS and CDR2 YYNGEE. V was pared by 0 bases and J by 5 bases, with 6 bases of the junction left unmatched. This CDR3 is CASSVDGQGVYGYTF. The CDR3 DNA sequence: TGTGCCAGCAGCGTAGACGGACAGGGAGTGTATGGCTACACCTTC.

This chain joins TRBV28 and TRBJ1-4, with D possibly matching TRBD1 (6 bases). Germline assignment: CDR1 MDHEN and CDR2 SYDVKM. V was clipped by 5 bases and J by 6 bases, with 7 bases between them. The CDR3 is 12 amino acids. In DNA, the CDR3 is TGTGCCAGCAGTGGGACACATGAAAAACTGTTTTTT. This gives the protein CASSGTHEKLFF.